The 19 T cell receptor beta chains below come from one sample, sequenced in a study of blood T cell repertoires in COVID-19. Assay: immunoSEQ multiplex PCR; the TCRdb copy retains only in-frame clones and omits some. The sample carries some 240,000 clones, 82% recorded once. Sequencing was performed on peripheral blood. These receptors were obtained from a woman in her seventies with COVID-19, enrolled during active disease.

The table lists this clone with a few counts. Written as DNA, the CDR3 is TGTGCCAGCAGTAAGCCCCCCACAGCCCGATACGAGCAGTACTTC. Translated, it gives CASSKPPTARYEQYF. J is TRBJ2-7 and V is TRBV6-2 or TRBV6-3; D gene ambiguous. The CDR3 is 15 amino acids. Trimming stripped 5 bases from V and 4 bases from J, with 18 bases between. Germline values: CDR1 MNHEY, CDR2 SVGEGT.

The CDR3 loop is CASRLIAGSYEQYF. CDR3 sequence (DNA): TGTGCCAGCAGGCTTATAGCGGGCTCCTACGAGCAGTACTTC. This chain links TRBV3-1 (or the pseudogene TRBV3-2) with TRBJ2-7; 7 bases line up with TRBD2. The CDR3 length is 14 residues. V shed 6 bases, J shed 0 bases, and the junction held 5 bases outside the gene matches. The germline V gene encodes CDR1 LGHDT and CDR2 YNNKEL (reference sequence).

The chain links TRBV29-1 to TRBJ2-1, with D unclear. Germline values: CDR1 SQVTM, CDR2 ANQGSEA. With 7 bases removed from V and 6 bases from J, the gap between germline ends came to 13 bases. This CDR3 has 12 residues. The CDR3 sequence: CSATLGSNEQFF. For the CDR3, the DNA is TGCAGCGCTACCCTAGGCTCCAATGAGCAGTTCTTC.

The V call is TRBV21-1, the J call TRBJ2-1; no check of the table's D call, TRBD2, against the DNA was made. TRBV21-1 is annotated as a pseudogene. The length of the CDR3 is 17 residues. The CDR3 DNA reads as TGTGCCAGCAGCAAGCTAGCGGGAGGGCCGAGGTACAATGAGCAGTTCTTC. As protein: CASSKLAGGPRYNEQFF.

The gene calls are TRBV27 and TRBJ2-7, with 7 nucleotides matching TRBD1. Germline V gene data show CDR1 as MNHEY and CDR2 as SMNVEV (reference sequence). This CDR3 comprises 13 residues. J lost 4 bases, V lost 6 bases, and 6 bases had no gene match. CDR3 sequence (DNA): TGTGCCAGCAGCCCGGGACAGAGTTACGAGCAGTACTTC. It encodes CASSPGQSYEQYF.

The CDR3 loop is CASSPWAASTDTQYF. In nucleotides, the CDR3 is TGTGCCAGCTCACCTTGGGCAGCTAGCACAGATACGCAGTATTTT. The chain links TRBV18 to TRBJ2-3; D remains ambiguous. Per germline, CDR1 KGHSH and CDR2 LQKENI. The length of the CDR3 is 15 residues. V lost 3 bases and J lost 0, with 10 bases in between.

V gene TRBV29-1 combines with J gene TRBJ2-2, with D possibly being TRBD2 (6 bases). CDR1 and CDR2 (germline): SQVTM, ANQGSEA. V lost 7 bases, J lost 0 bases, and 12 bases lay in between. The CDR3 sequence is 14 residues long. The CDR3 nucleotides are TGCAGCGGGGGGAGGTCCGCGAACACCGGGGAGCTGTTTTTT. It translates to CSGGRSANTGELFF.

For this clone: At the DNA level, this CDR3 is encoded by other sequences in the same sample as well. The chain uses TRBV30 and TRBJ2-7; the D gene is possibly TRBD1 (5 bases). CDR3 size: 12 residues. Trimming stripped 1 base from V and 4 bases from J, with 8 bases between. Germline lookup yields CDR1 GTSNPN and CDR2 SVGIG (reference sequence). The CDR3 spells CAWSDQGYEQYF. The CDR3 DNA sequence: TGTGCCTGGAGTGACCAGGGTTACGAGCAGTACTTC.

The chain couples TRBV24-1 to TRBJ2-5, with TRBD1 matching 9 bases. Germline trimming cut 5 bases from V and 9 bases from J; bases unmatched to any gene: 12. The CDR3 runs to 15 residues. The V gene's germline CDR1 is KGHDR and CDR2 SFDVKD. The CDR3 region has the DNA TGTGCCACCAGTGGGGGACAGGGCCAAGGGTGGGCCCAGTACTTC. It is translated as CATSGGQGQGWAQYF.

This clone was seen a few times. This chain uses TRBV25-1 with TRBJ2-2, with a tentative D call TRBD1 (6 bases). The V gene's germline CDR1 is MGHDK and CDR2 SYGVNS. V lost 11 bases and J lost 1, with 8 bases in between. The CDR3 spans 12 residues. The CDR3 nucleotides read TGTGCCGCCAGGGGGAACACCGGGGAGCTGTTTTTT. Amino acid sequence: CAARGNTGELFF. Full variable domain (missing parts from reference TRBV25-1 and TRBJ2-2): EADIYQTPRYLVIGTGKKITLECSQTMGHDKMYWYQQDPGMELHLIHYSYGVNSTEKGDLSSESTVSRIRTEHFPLTLESARPSHTSQYLCAARGNTGELFFGEGSRLTVL.

The chain joins TRBV29-1 to TRBJ1-2; D might be TRBD1 (6 bases). Trimming stripped 3 bases from V and 2 bases from J, with 13 bases between. The CDR3 is made up of 14 amino acids. Germline CDR1 SQVTM, CDR2 ANQGSEA. CDR3 amino acids: CSVDRTAVNYGYTF. Written as DNA, the CDR3 is TGCAGCGTTGATAGGACAGCGGTAAACTATGGCTACACCTTC.

The chain couples TRBV7-9 to TRBJ2-7; D may be TRBD2 (5 bases). The CDR3 is 14 residues long. Germline V gene data show CDR1 as SEHNR and CDR2 as FQNEAQ (reference sequence). Between the trimmed V and J ends, which lost 5 bases and 6 bases, there was a span of 17 bases. CDR3 residues: CASSLGAVGSEQYF. For the CDR3, the DNA is TGTGCCAGCAGCCTTGGAGCGGTGGGATCCGAGCAGTACTTC.

V and J are TRBV2 and TRBJ1-1, with TRBD1 identical over 7 bases. The germline CDR1 and CDR2 sequences are SNHLY and FYNNEI. This CDR3 has 12 residues. The trim removed 3 bases at V and 10 bases at J, leaving 5 bases unmatched. The DNA for the CDR3 is TGTGCCAGCAGTGAGACAAGACAGGGAGCTTTCTTT. This gives the protein CASSETRQGAFF.

CDR3 sequence (DNA): TGTGCCAGCAGCCCCCAAGCGGGAGCTAGCGAGACCCAGTACTTC. Its protein product is CASSPQAGASETQYF. The chain uses TRBV7-9 and TRBJ2-5; TRBD2 matches 8 bases. The junction had 10 bases not matched to a gene; V was cut back by 5 bases and J by 5 bases. Per the germline V gene, CDR1 is SEHNR and CDR2 is FQNEAQ (reference sequence). This CDR3 contains 15 residues.

The chain carries TRBV4-3 and TRBJ1-2; TRBD1 aligns across 8 bases. In germline, CDR1 is LGHNA, CDR2 YSLEER. With V trimmed by 3 bases and J by 8 bases, 14 bases remained unmatched. This CDR3 is 16 amino acids long. This CDR3 is CASSQDWTGPRGGYTF. The CDR3 nucleotides are TGCGCCAGCAGCCAGGATTGGACAGGGCCACGGGGAGGCTACACCTTC.

V usage is TRBV30 and J usage is TRBJ1-2; D remains unclear. CDR3 size: 13 residues. The germline V gene encodes CDR1 GTSNPN and CDR2 SVGIG (reference sequence). Trimming stripped 5 bases from V and 3 bases from J, with 13 bases between. CDR3 nucleotides: TGTGCCTGGTCGGCGGGGATGGACTATGGCTACACCTTC. Translating gives CAWSAGMDYGYTF.

This clone came up a few times. This chain uses TRBV2 with TRBJ2-7; D not certain. From germline, CDR1 is SNHLY and CDR2 FYNNEI. V dropped 7 bases and J dropped 4 bases, with 8 bases sitting between them. The CDR3 sequence is 11 residues long. Here the CDR3 reads CASTTVYEQYF. CDR3 coding DNA: TGTGCCAGCACGACTGTATACGAGCAGTACTTC.

The J gene is TRBJ2-1, the V gene TRBV21-1; the D call of TRBD1 is as the table states it, not checked on the DNA. TRBV21-1 is labeled a pseudogene. CDR3 length: 15 residues. The CDR3 DNA follows: TGTGCCAGCAGCGAGTTACAGGGGACCCGGAATGAGCAGTTCTTC. It specifies CASSELQGTRNEQFF.

This chain links TRBV5-4 with TRBJ1-1; 8 bases match TRBD1. From germline, CDR1 is SGHNT and CDR2 YYREEE (reference sequence). Losses at the gene ends were 6 bases for V and 5 bases for J; bases not matched to a gene: 12. This CDR3 comprises 15 residues. The CDR3: CASTPSQGARTEAFF. In nucleotides, the CDR3 is TGTGCCAGCACGCCATCTCAGGGGGCCAGAACTGAAGCTTTCTTT.